This T cell receptor (beta chain) was found in a study of T cell responses to AZD1222 COVID-19 vaccine. Profiled with immunoSEQ multiplex PCR; TCRdb holds only in-frame clones, not every one. The table lists approximately 140,000 clones, about 91% of them singletons. This CDR3 spans 15 amino acids. Germline trimming cut 6 bases from V and 4 bases from J; bases unmatched to any gene: 12. The germline V gene has CDR1 LGHDT and CDR2 YNNKEL (reference sequence). The chain uses TRBV3-1 (or the pseudogene TRBV3-2) and TRBJ2-7, with TRBD2 identical over 7 bases. The TCR sequence derives from an adult who received the AZD1222 COVID-19 vaccine. Sequences were derived from peripheral blood, sampled 28 days after the second AZD1222 dose. The chain's CDR3 is CASRRRAGAGYEQYF. CDR3 sequence (DNA): TGTGCCAGCAGGCGGCGGGCGGGAGCAGGGTACGAGCAGTACTTC.